Listed below are T cell receptor beta chains from one sample, sequenced in a study of blood T cell repertoires in COVID-19. Clones were read by immunoSEQ multiplex PCR, and TCRdb kept only the in-frame ones, dropping some. Of approximately 390,000 clones listed, approximately 87% are singletons. Specimen: peripheral blood. The receptors were gathered from a woman aged 60-75 years with COVID-19, enrolled during active disease. CDR3s include the opening cysteine and the closing phenylalanine or tryptophan. A D gene is named only where the DNA matches it firmly. Size is stated for part of the rows, as once, few or many counts, or as a class when the clone is expanded.

clone_size	v_call	j_call	d_call	cdr3_nt	cdr3_aa
NA	TRBV23-1	TRBJ2-7	TRBD2	TGCGCCAGCGGTAAGGCGGGGGGGCTCTCCTACGAGCAGTACTTC	CASGKAGGLSYEQYF
few	TRBV6-5	TRBJ2-5	TRBD1	TGTGCCAGCAGTCCCAGGGGGCGGTACCAAGAGACCCAGTACTTC	CASSPRGRYQETQYF
NA	TRBV6-5	TRBJ2-5	NA	TGTGCCAGCGGGGCCGGGGAGACCCAGTACTTC	CASGAGETQYF
NA	TRBV5-4	TRBJ1-2	NA	TGTGCCAGCAGCAGCGGAGGGGCGGAGGCCCTCTATGGCTACACCTTC	CASSSGGAEALYGYTF
NA	TRBV5-1	TRBJ1-2	NA	TGCGCCAGCAGCTCTGGTGGGAGAGGCTACACCTTC	CASSSGGRGYTF
NA	TRBV5-8	TRBJ1-1	NA	TGTGCCAGCAGCTTGCTCCGGGGGATGAACACTGAAGCTTTCTTT	CASSLLRGMNTEAFF
NA	TRBV14	TRBJ1-1	NA	TGTGCCAGCAGAACGGGACATCCGAACACTGAAGCTTTCTTT	CASRTGHPNTEAFF
NA	TRBV6-5	TRBJ1-2	TRBD1	TGTGCCAGCACCCCAGGGGGATTTTTGTATGGCTACACCTTC	CASTPGGFLYGYTF
NA	TRBV20-1	TRBJ2-1	TRBD2	TGCAGTGCTAGTTCGGCTAGCGGGGGCAAGGTCAATGAGCAGTTCTTC	CSASSASGGKVNEQFF
NA	TRBV5-1	TRBJ2-3	NA	TGCGCCAGCAGCGGCGGCTCAGATACGCAGTATTTT	CASSGGSDTQYF
NA	TRBV7-3	TRBJ2-5	TRBD2	TGTGCCAGCAGCTTCTTAGCGGGGGGGCCTGAGACCCAGTACTTC	CASSFLAGGPETQYF
NA	TRBV6-1	TRBJ1-5	NA	TGTGCCAGCAGTGAAGACGGTAGCCAGCCCCAGCATTTT	CASSEDGSQPQHF
NA	TRBV24-1	TRBJ2-3	TRBD1	TGTGCCACCAGTTCGACAGGGACCACAGATACGCAGTATTTT	CATSSTGTTDTQYF
NA	TRBV19	TRBJ1-2	TRBD1	TGTGCCAGTAGTAATCTTTGGACAGGGGGCTACACCTTC	CASSNLWTGGYTF
NA	TRBV2	TRBJ2-5	TRBD2	TGTGCCAGCGGGGGGTTAGCGGGGCAAGAGACCCAGTACTTC	CASGGLAGQETQYF
NA	TRBV5-4	TRBJ1-2	NA	TGTGCCAGCAGCGGCGGGGGCCGACGGGATGGCTACACCTTC	CASSGGGRRDGYTF
NA	TRBV28	TRBJ2-3	TRBD2	TGTGCCAGCAGTTCCCCGGCTAGCGGGACCACAGATACGCAGTATTTT	CASSSPASGTTDTQYF
NA	TRBV6-1	TRBJ1-1	TRBD1	TGTGCCAGCAGTGATCGAGGACCCCAGGGGGGCACTGAAGCTTTCTTT	CASSDRGPQGGTEAFF
NA	TRBV6-5	TRBJ2-5	NA	TGTGCCAGCACGGCGGGAGAGACCCAGTACTTC	CASTAGETQYF
NA	TRBV5-1	TRBJ2-1	TRBD2	TGCGCCAGCACACTAGCGGGGGATAACAATGAGCAGTTCTTC	CASTLAGDNNEQFF
NA	TRBV3-1/TRBV3-2	TRBJ2-7	TRBD1	TGTGCCAGCAGCCAGAGGGACAGGGGGCGGTACGAGCAGTACTTC	CASSQRDRGRYEQYF
NA	TRBV2	TRBJ2-2	NA	TGTGCCAGCAGGGTAACAGAGAACACCGGGGAGCTGTTTTTT	CASRVTENTGELFF
once	TRBV11-2	TRBJ2-5	NA	TGTGCCAGCAGCTTAGAGGGGGCAGCAAGGTCCCAGTACTTC	CASSLEGAARSQYF
NA	TRBV2	TRBJ1-1	NA	TGTGCCAGCAGTGAGAGGTTTGATGCTTTCTTT	CASSERFDAFF
NA	TRBV28	TRBJ2-5	TRBD2	TGTGCCAGCAGCCTTGGACTAGCGGGGCCGGAGACCCAGTACTTC	CASSLGLAGPETQYF
once	TRBV5-6	TRBJ1-6	TRBD1	TGTGCCAGCAGCGAGGGACAGGGGATTTCACCCCTCCACTTT	CASSEGQGISPLHF
NA	TRBV6-5	TRBJ1-2	NA	TGTGCCAGCACTCTCGGGGGGCTTAACTATGGCTACACCTTC	CASTLGGLNYGYTF
NA	TRBV3-1/TRBV3-2	TRBJ2-7	NA	TGTGCCAGCAGCCAAGCGGGGGATTCCTACGAGCAGTACTTC	CASSQAGDSYEQYF
once	TRBV24-1	TRBJ2-1	NA	TGTGCCACCAGTGATAGGCAGGCGTCCTCCTACAATGAGCAGTTCTTC	CATSDRQASSYNEQFF
NA	TRBV4-2	TRBJ1-2	NA	TGTGCCAGCAGCCAAGATTTCTCGGCAGGGGCTAACTATGGCTACACCTTC	CASSQDFSAGANYGYTF
NA	TRBV7-2	TRBJ1-2	TRBD1	TGTGCCAGCAGCTTACCCGGGACAGGGTTTTATGGCTACACCTTC	CASSLPGTGFYGYTF
NA	TRBV7-8	TRBJ1-6	TRBD1	TGTGCCAGCAGCCTCCGGGACAGAGTAAATTCACCCCTCCACTTT	CASSLRDRVNSPLHF
NA	TRBV27	TRBJ1-4	TRBD1	TGTGCCAGCAGGGGACAGGCCCCTAATGAAAAACTGTTTTTT	CASRGQAPNEKLFF
NA	TRBV5-1	TRBJ1-1	NA	TGCGCCAGCAGCTTGGGGTGGGGGGATACTGAAGCTTTCTTT	CASSLGWGDTEAFF
NA	TRBV6-5	TRBJ2-3	TRBD2	TGTGCCAGCAGTTACGGAGCGGGGGGGGCCACAGATACGCAGTATTTT	CASSYGAGGATDTQYF
NA	TRBV7-6	TRBJ2-5	TRBD2	TGTGCCAGCAGCCCGGGACTAGCGGGGGCCGGGTACCAAGAGACCCAGTACTTC	CASSPGLAGAGYQETQYF
NA	TRBV5-1	TRBJ2-4	TRBD2	TGCGCCAGCAGCTTGGGGCTAGCGGGGGCCCAAGGGTACTTC	CASSLGLAGAQGYF
NA	TRBV2	TRBJ2-5	TRBD1	TGTGCCAGCAGTTTCGGACAGGCGGCCGATACCCAGTACTTC	CASSFGQAADTQYF
NA	TRBV7-8	TRBJ2-5	TRBD2	TGTGCCAGCAGCAGCTCCGGGACTATTGAAGAGACCCAGTACTTC	CASSSSGTIEETQYF
NA	TRBV9	TRBJ1-2	TRBD1	TGTGCCAGCAGCGGCCTCCGGGACAGGGCTGGGGCTGGCTACACCTTC	CASSGLRDRAGAGYTF
NA	TRBV7-3	TRBJ1-4	NA	TGTGCCAGCAGCCCCCCGGCTAATGAAAAACTGTTTTTT	CASSPPANEKLFF
NA	TRBV18	TRBJ1-6	TRBD1	TGTGCCAGCTCACCCCCCGACAGGGATCCCAGCTCCTATAATTCACCCCTCCACTTT	CASSPPDRDPSSYNSPLHF
NA	TRBV5-1	TRBJ1-5	NA	TGCGCCAGCAGCCCCCTTGGGGGGGCTCAGCCCCAGCATTTT	CASSPLGGAQPQHF
NA	TRBV19	TRBJ2-7	NA	TGTGCCAGTAGTCCAGGGATATCCTACGAGCAGTACTTC	CASSPGISYEQYF
NA	TRBV5-4	TRBJ2-2	NA	TGTGCCAGCAGCTTGATTGCTAGACCGGCCGGGGAGCTGTTTTTT	CASSLIARPAGELFF
NA	TRBV19	TRBJ1-2	NA	TGTGCCAGTAGTTCTGGCCTCGGGATGGGTGGCTACACCTTC	CASSSGLGMGGYTF
NA	TRBV5-1	TRBJ1-1	NA	TGCGCCAGCAGCTCACAGGGTGGGAACACTGAAGCTTTCTTT	CASSSQGGNTEAFF
once	TRBV7-8	TRBJ2-4	NA	TGTGCCAGCAGCTTAGTAGGCGGGGAGGCCAAAAACATTCAGTACTTC	CASSLVGGEAKNIQYF
once	TRBV7-3	TRBJ2-7	TRBD1	TGTGCCAGCAGCTCTAACACCGGGACAGGGGACTACGAGCAGTACTTC	CASSSNTGTGDYEQYF
NA	TRBV28	TRBJ2-1	TRBD1	TGTGCCAGCAGCCTAGGGACAGGCACCCTCACGGGGCAGTTCTTC	CASSLGTGTLTGQFF
NA	TRBV18	TRBJ1-4	NA	TGTGCCAGCTCAATAGGACAGCAACTAAGTGAAAAACTGTTTTTT	CASSIGQQLSEKLFF